This TCR beta chain came from a study of CD8+ T cells in alopecia areata. Extraction of RNA preceded its reverse transcription into cDNA, which served as the sequencing template. Some clones are missing from TCRdb's copy, which holds only in-frame ones; the method was immunoSEQ multiplex PCR. Among about 200,000 clones listed, roughly three fifths were seen once. Germline values: CDR1 SNHLY, CDR2 FYNNEI. The CDR3 is made up of 11 amino acids. V was pared by 10 bases and J by 7 bases, with 11 bases between. V gene TRBV2 combines with J gene TRBJ2-1; D uncertain. Material: CD8+ T cells sorted from blood. The clonotype comes from a human donor in good health. CDR3 amino acids: CANRTGNEQFF. In DNA, the CDR3 is TGTGCCAACCGTACTGGGAATGAGCAGTTCTTC.